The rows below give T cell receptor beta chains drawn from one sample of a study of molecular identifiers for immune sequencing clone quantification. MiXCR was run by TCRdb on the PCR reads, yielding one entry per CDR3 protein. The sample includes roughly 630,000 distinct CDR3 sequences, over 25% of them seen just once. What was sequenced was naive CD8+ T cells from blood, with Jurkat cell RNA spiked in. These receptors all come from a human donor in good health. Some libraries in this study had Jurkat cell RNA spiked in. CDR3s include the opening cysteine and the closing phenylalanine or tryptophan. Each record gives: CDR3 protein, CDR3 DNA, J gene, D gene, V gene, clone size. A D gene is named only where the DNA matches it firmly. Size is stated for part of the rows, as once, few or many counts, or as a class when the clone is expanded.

CASSYGPQEQYF | TGTGCCAGCAGTTACGGTCCTCAGGAGCAGTACTTC | TRBJ2-7 | NA | TRBV6-6 | many
CDSSQRLAGDLYNEQFF | TGTGACAGCAGCCAAAGACTAGCGGGGGATCTCTACAATGAGCAGTTCTTC | TRBJ2-1 | TRBD2 | TRBV7-2 | NA
CASSPGTNTDTQYF | TGCGCCAGCAGCCCCGGGACAAACACAGATACGCAGTATTTT | TRBJ2-3 | NA | TRBV5-1 | many
CASSDRLAGGLADTQYF | TGCGCCAGCAGTGACCGACTAGCGGGGGGGCTGGCAGATACGCAGTATTTT | TRBJ2-3 | TRBD2 | TRBV10-2 | few
CSARGRLGTDTQYF | TGCAGTGCTAGGGGGAGGTTGGGCACAGATACGCAGTATTTT | TRBJ2-3 | NA | TRBV20-1 | many
CASSEKTGNYGQYF | TGCGCCAGCAGCGAAAAGACAGGGAACTACGGGCAGTACTTC | TRBJ2-7 | TRBD1 | TRBV4-3 | NA
CSASGGANTGELFF | TGCAGTGCTTCAGGGGGAGCGAACACCGGGGAGCTGTTTTTT | TRBJ2-2 | TRBD1 | TRBV20-1 | few
CASSQVRSDGVLFF | TGCGCCAGCAGCCAAGTACGATCTGACGGGGTGCTGTTTTTT | TRBJ2-2 | NA | TRBV4-1 | once
CASEGRGSSREQYF | TGTGCCAGCGAGGGACGGGGAAGTTCGCGGGAGCAGTACTTC | TRBJ2-7 | NA | TRBV28 | few
CAWSVSWSYEQYF | TGTGCCTGGAGTGTATCGTGGTCCTACGAGCAGTACTTC | TRBJ2-7 | NA | TRBV30 | many
CAWGGNTEAFF | TGTGCCTGGGGGGGTAACACTGAAGCTTTCTTT | TRBJ1-1 | NA | TRBV30 | NA
CASSELNTEAFF | TGTGCCAGTAGTGAACTGAACACTGAAGCTTTCTTT | TRBJ1-1 | NA | TRBV19 | NA
CASSGGLNQPQHF | TGTGCCAGCAGCGGGGGCCTCAATCAGCCCCAGCATTTT | TRBJ1-5 | NA | TRBV5-5 | many
CASSLDLFFGETQYF | TGTGCCAGCAGCTTGGACCTATTCTTCGGCGAGACCCAGTACTTC | TRBJ2-5 | NA | TRBV7-9 | many
CASSYSASGGEDTQYF | TGTGCCAGCAGTTACTCGGCTAGCGGGGGTGAAGATACGCAGTATTTT | TRBJ2-3 | TRBD2 | TRBV6-2/TRBV6-3 | many
CASSQMDMAVVYTF | TGTGCCAGCAGCCAGATGGACATGGCGGTTGTCTACACCTTC | TRBJ1-2 | NA | TRBV9 | NA
CASRLLAGGMNTEAFF | TGTGCCAGCCGCTTATTGGCTGGGGGCATGAACACTGAAGCTTTCTTT | TRBJ1-1 | NA | TRBV7-6 | NA
CASSAGTSGTQGPDTQYF | TGTGCCAGCAGTGCCGGGACTAGCGGGACTCAGGGGCCAGATACGCAGTATTTT | TRBJ2-3 | TRBD2 | TRBV25-1 | few
CASTPRVAGSSFEQYF | TGTGCCAGCACCCCCAGGGTGGCCGGGAGTAGTTTCGAGCAGTACTTC | TRBJ2-7 | NA | TRBV7-9 | many
CASSTNRGEHTGGAFF | TGTGCCAGCAGTACCAACAGGGGAGAGCACACCGGGGGAGCTTTCTTT | TRBJ1-1 | TRBD1 | TRBV27 | many
CASSLRTGGVYGYTF | TGCGCCAGCAGCCTAAGGACAGGGGGCGTCTATGGCTACACCTTC | TRBJ1-2 | TRBD1 | TRBV4-3 | NA
CSVEGPSGTEAFF | TGCAGTGTAGAAGGACCGTCCGGCACTGAAGCTTTCTTT | TRBJ1-1 | NA | TRBV20-1 | few
CASSYSTGGEAFFNEQFF | TGTGCCAGCAGTTACTCGACAGGGGGCGAGGCATTTTTCAATGAGCAGTTCTTC | TRBJ2-1 | TRBD1 | TRBV6-6 | NA
CARSPDTGGETEAFF | TGTGCCCGCAGTCCCGATACCGGGGGCGAGACTGAAGCTTTCTTT | TRBJ1-1 | NA | TRBV12-3/TRBV12-4 | NA
CASSLFLPGQGGPGELFF | TGTGCCAGCAGCTTGTTTCTCCCGGGGCAGGGCGGTCCCGGGGAGCTGTTTTTT | TRBJ2-2 | NA | TRBV5-4 | many
CASSSTGPFTDTQYF | TGTGCCAGCAGTTCGACTGGGCCCTTTACAGATACGCAGTATTTT | TRBJ2-3 | NA | TRBV28 | many
CASSQELLYEQYF | TGCGCCAGCAGCCAAGAGCTCCTATACGAGCAGTACTTC | TRBJ2-7 | NA | TRBV4-3 | many
CASGDSQEEKLFF | TGTGCCAGCGGAGACAGTCAGGAGGAAAAACTGTTTTTT | TRBJ1-4 | NA | TRBV7-9 | many
CASSSHRGQSTDTQCF | TGTGCCAGCAGTTCACACCGGGGACAGAGCACAGATACGCAGTGTTTT | TRBJ2-3 | TRBD1 | TRBV12-3/TRBV12-4 | NA
CASSLYEGGPSGANVLTF | TGTGCCAGCAGCTTGTATGAAGGCGGCCCCTCTGGGGCCAACGTCCTGACTTTC | TRBJ2-6 | NA | TRBV5-5 | many
CASSLAPTGDHYEQYF | TGTGCCAGCAGCTTAGCGCCCACAGGGGACCACTACGAGCAGTACTTC | TRBJ2-7 | TRBD1 | TRBV7-9 | once
CASNPSLINEQFF | TGTGCCAGCAACCCTAGCCTAATTAATGAGCAGTTCTTC | TRBJ2-1 | NA | TRBV5-6 | few
CASSSLTGTYEQYF | TGTGCCAGCAGTTCGCTTACGGGTACCTACGAGCAGTACTTC | TRBJ2-7 | NA | TRBV6-2/TRBV6-3 | many
CASRELGGGWAGNTIYF | TGTGCCAGCAGAGAACTAGGGGGGGGTTGGGCTGGAAACACCATATATTTT | TRBJ1-3 | NA | TRBV27 | NA
CASSATKDGGTDLPFSGANVLTF | TGTGCCAGCAGCGCCACGAAAGACGGTGGGACAGACCTCCCGTTCTCTGGGGCCAACGTCCTGACTTTC | TRBJ2-6 | TRBD1 | TRBV7-9 | few
CASSLEGWRTEAFF | TGCGCCAGCAGCTTGGAAGGTTGGCGCACTGAAGCTTTCTTT | TRBJ1-1 | NA | TRBV5-1 | few
CASSDYDSENTEAFF | TGCGCCAGCAGTGATTACGACAGTGAGAACACTGAGGCTTTCTTT | TRBJ1-1 | NA | TRBV10-2 | NA
CASSYGASGTYEQYF | TGTGCCAGCAGCTATGGGGCTAGCGGTACCTACGAGCAGTACTTC | TRBJ2-7 | TRBD2 | TRBV5-3 | NA
CAGTRSGQRNTGELFF | TGTGCCGGCACCCGGAGTGGGCAGAGGAACACCGGGGAGCTGTTTTTT | TRBJ2-2 | NA | TRBV13 | NA
CASRGGQGGYGYTF | TGTGCCAGCAGAGGCGGACAGGGCGGATATGGCTACACCTTC | TRBJ1-2 | TRBD1 | TRBV27 | NA
CASSLGLEGRLEGNIQYF | TGCGCCAGCAGCTTGGGCCTGGAGGGGAGGCTAGAGGGTAACATTCAGTACTTC | TRBJ2-4 | NA | TRBV5-1 | many
CASSYFRGQGVEAFF | TGTGCCAGCAGTTACTTCCGTGGACAGGGCGTCGAAGCTTTCTTT | TRBJ1-1 | TRBD1 | TRBV6-5 | many
CASSLSGGSGDTQYF | TGCGCCAGCAGCTTGTCGGGGGGGAGTGGAGATACGCAGTATTTT | TRBJ2-3 | TRBD2 | TRBV5-1 | many
CASSLPTSGTDTQYF | TGTGCCAGCAGCCTACCGACTAGCGGCACAGATACGCAGTATTTT | TRBJ2-3 | TRBD2 | TRBV7-9 | many
CATKQGGNEQFF | TGTGCCACAAAACAGGGAGGCAATGAGCAGTTCTTC | TRBJ2-1 | NA | TRBV6-5 | NA
CANGLGTDTRYF | TGTGCCAATGGCCTCGGCACAGATACGCGGTATTTT | TRBJ2-3 | NA | TRBV12-3/TRBV12-4 | NA
CASSQDRALYGYTF | TGCGCCAGCAGCCAAGATCGCGCACTCTATGGCTACACCTTC | TRBJ1-2 | NA | TRBV4-3 | few
CASSFFGGGTEAFF | TGTGCCAGCAGCTTTTTCGGGGGAGGAACTGAAGCTTTCTTT | TRBJ1-1 | NA | TRBV5-4 | few
CATSSGTTYSSGELFF | TGTGCCACCAGTTCCGGGACTACCTACTCTAGCGGGGAGCTGTTTTTT | TRBJ2-2 | TRBD2 | TRBV24-1 | many
CASSSPTSNYNEQFF | TGTGCCAGCAGCTCGCCTACTAGCAACTACAATGAGCAGTTCTTC | TRBJ2-1 | NA | TRBV11-2 | many
CASSIAGVKTENQPQHF | TGTGCCAGTAGTATAGCCGGGGTAAAAACCGAAAATCAGCCCCAGCATTTT | TRBJ1-5 | NA | TRBV19 | few